The 9 T cell receptor beta chains listed next were all sequenced from one sample in a study of CD8+ T cells in alopecia areata. The authors extracted RNA and reverse transcribed it into cDNA as the sequencing template. Assay used: immunoSEQ multiplex PCR; TCRdb lists only in-frame clones, some missing. This table has about 180,000 clones, 51% appearing once. As to treatment: oral pan-JAK inhibitor, 5-10 mg twice daily. This specimen consisted of CD8+ T cells sorted from blood, obtained around week 54, from a patient treated with tofacitinib. The receptors derive from a human donor with alopecia areata.

This chain connects TRBV9 to TRBJ2-1, with 10 bases aligning to TRBD2. J was trimmed by 0 bases and V by 2 bases; bases with no gene match: 11. CDR1 SGDLS and CDR2 YYNGEE come from the germline V gene. There are 19 residues in the CDR3. The chain's CDR3 is CASSVDGLAEITSYNEQFF. DNA of the CDR3: TGTGCCAGCAGCGTCGACGGACTAGCGGAAATTACCTCCTACAATGAGCAGTTCTTC. The variable domain in full, with the rest retrieved from reference TRBV9 and TRBJ2-1, is DSGVTQTPKHLITATGQRVTLRCSPRSGDLSVYWYQQSLDQGLQFLIQYYNGEERAKGNILERFSAQQFPDLHSELNLSSLELGDSALYFCASSVDGLAEITSYNEQFFGPGTRLTVL.

The rearrangement uses TRBV6-5 and TRBJ1-3; D is unclear. The V gene lost 2 bases and the J gene lost 2 bases, with 7 bases spanning the gap. Germline CDR1 is MNHEY and CDR2 is SVGAGI. This CDR3 is 14 amino acids long. The CDR3 DNA reads TGTGCCAGCAGTTACCGGGCGGCTGGAAACACCATATATTTT. Translated, it gives CASSYRAAGNTIYF.

The V call is TRBV5-1, the J call TRBJ2-7, with TRBD1 matching over 7 bases. The CDR3 length is 14 residues. Germline V lookup: CDR1 SGHRS, CDR2 YFSETQ. Losses at the gene ends were 4 bases for V and 2 bases for J; bases not matched to a gene: 6. In DNA, the CDR3 is TGCGCCAGCAGCAAGGGACAGCCTGCCTACGAGCAGTACTTC. Its protein product is CASSKGQPAYEQYF. Combining the CDR3 with reference TRBV5-1 and TRBJ2-7 gives the whole variable domain KAGVTQTPRYLIKTRGQQVTLSCSPISGHRSVSWYQQTPGQGLQFLFEYFSETQRNKGNFPGRFSGRQFSNSRSEMNVSTLELGDSALYLCASSKGQPAYEQYFGPGTRLTVT.

CDR3 loop: CASSLGGGTDTQYF. The CDR3 nucleotides are TGTGCCAGCAGCTTAGGAGGGGGAACAGATACGCAGTATTTT. The chain combines TRBV11-2 with TRBJ2-3; D perhaps matches TRBD1 (6 bases). Germline CDR1 reads SGHAT; CDR2 reads FQNNGV. CDR3 length equals 14 residues. V lost 1 base, J lost 3 bases, and 8 bases lay in between.

The CDR3 here is CASSPSAIQGAYGYTF. Here the CDR3 DNA reads TGCGCCAGCAGCCCGTCTGCGATACAGGGCGCCTATGGCTACACCTTC. The chain carries TRBV4-3 and TRBJ1-2, with TRBD1 as a possible D gene (6 bases). Germline CDR1 LGHNA, CDR2 YSLEER. The V end lost 4 bases, the J end lost 4 bases, and 19 bases lay between the germline ends. The CDR3 extends over 16 amino acids.

The CDR3 loop is CASSLEFVYEQYF. CDR3 nucleotides: TGTGCCAGCAGCTTGGAATTCGTCTACGAGCAGTACTTC. The V and J genes are TRBV7-8 and TRBJ2-7; no reliable D call. Trimming cost V 3 bases and J 3 bases, with 9 bases left between them. Germline assignment: CDR1 SGHVS and CDR2 FQNEAQ. CDR3 length: 13 amino acids.

The rearrangement links TRBV9 to TRBJ1-2; D perhaps matches TRBD1 (5 bases). V lost 5 bases and J 4 bases, leaving 9 bases between the germline ends. There are 12 residues in the CDR3. In germline, CDR1 is SGDLS, CDR2 YYNGEE. The CDR3 coding sequence is TGTGCCAGCAGTGAGGGGACCTATGGCTACACCTTC. Translated: CASSEGTYGYTF.

V and J are TRBV15 and TRBJ1-2, with D unclear. The germline gives CDR1 LNHNV, CDR2 YYDKDF (reference sequence). V lost 1 base and J 2 bases, leaving 8 bases between the germline ends. The CDR3 is 14 residues long. CDR3 residues: CATSRGILNYGYTF. CDR3 in DNA: TGTGCCACCAGCAGAGGAATTTTGAACTATGGCTACACCTTC.

The J gene is TRBJ2-5, the V gene TRBV5-1; tentatively, D is TRBD1 (5 bases). Germline-derived CDR1 and CDR2 are SGHRS and YFSETQ. Trimming shortened V by 3 bases and J by 0 bases, and 9 bases separated the two germline ends. The CDR3 contains 14 residues. The DNA for the CDR3 is TGCGCCAGCAGCTCGACGACAGACCAAGAGACCCAGTACTTC. The encoded protein is CASSSTTDQETQYF. Full variable domain (outside the CDR3, taken from reference TRBV5-1 and TRBJ2-5): KAGVTQTPRYLIKTRGQQVTLSCSPISGHRSVSWYQQTPGQGLQFLFEYFSETQRNKGNFPGRFSGRQFSNSRSEMNVSTLELGDSALYLCASSSTTDQETQYFGPGTRLLVL.